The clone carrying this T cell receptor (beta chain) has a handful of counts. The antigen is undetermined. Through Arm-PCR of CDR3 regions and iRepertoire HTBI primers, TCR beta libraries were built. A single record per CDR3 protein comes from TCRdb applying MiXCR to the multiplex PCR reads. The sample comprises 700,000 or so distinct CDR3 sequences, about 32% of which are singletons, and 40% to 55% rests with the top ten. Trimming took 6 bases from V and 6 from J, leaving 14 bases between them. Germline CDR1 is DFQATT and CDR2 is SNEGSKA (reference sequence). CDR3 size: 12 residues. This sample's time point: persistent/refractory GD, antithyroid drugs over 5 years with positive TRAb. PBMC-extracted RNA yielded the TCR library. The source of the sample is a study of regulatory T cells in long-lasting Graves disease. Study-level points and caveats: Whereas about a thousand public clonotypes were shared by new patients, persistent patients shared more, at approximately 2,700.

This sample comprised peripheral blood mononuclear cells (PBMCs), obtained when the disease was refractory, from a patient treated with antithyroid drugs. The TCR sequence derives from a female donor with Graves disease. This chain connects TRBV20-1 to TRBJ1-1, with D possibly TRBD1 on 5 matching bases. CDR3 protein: CSARDPGAEAFF. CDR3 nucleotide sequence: TGCAGTGCCCGGGACCCTGGAGCTGAAGCTTTCTTT.